Shown below are 3 T cell receptor beta chains from a single sample sequenced in a study of CD8+ T cells in alopecia areata (dated by TCRdb to the late 2010s). The time point label for this specimen denotes: 4 weeks on oral tofacitinib. The sample's treatment or condition label, decoded: oral pan-JAK inhibitor, 5-10 mg twice daily. The library was generated by the immunoSEQ multiplex PCR assay. RNA was extracted from all samples and reverse transcribed into cDNA as template for TCR sequencing. Here the immuneACCESS table is served through TCRdb, limited to in-frame sequences with V and J called. Missing clones are a known gap in these copies; in checked studies unresolved V genes cover under half, and the rest lacks a known reason. Recorded for this sample are about 140,000 clones; around 82% of them occurred a single time. The ten most abundant clones make up around 25% of the sample. This specimen consisted of CD8+ T cells sorted from blood, obtained at week 4, from a patient treated with tofacitinib. The origin of the receptors is a human donor with alopecia areata.

This clone was counted a single time. The rearrangement uses TRBV2 and TRBJ2-1, with D tentatively TRBD1 (6 bases). Germline loops: CDR1 SNHLY, CDR2 FYNNEI. This CDR3 contains 16 residues. Trimming stripped 7 bases from V and 8 bases from J, with 24 bases between. This CDR3 reads CASTRTGSPTRDEQFF. The DNA of the CDR3 is TGTGCCAGCACCAGAACAGGGTCCCCCACCCGGGATGAGCAGTTCTTC.

This sequence joins TRBV29-1 and TRBJ2-1; the D gene is possibly TRBD2 (7 bases). V dropped 3 bases and J dropped 6 bases, with 12 bases sitting between them. This CDR3 spans 13 amino acids. CDR1 and CDR2 (germline): SQVTM, ANQGSEA. The CDR3 DNA reads as TGCAGCGTTGAGAGGGGGGGGTTCAATGAGCAGTTCTTC. It encodes CSVERGGFNEQFF.

The J gene is TRBJ2-2, the V gene TRBV7-9; possible D gene TRBD2, 5 bases. This CDR3 has 12 residues. Deletions cut 5 bases from V and 7 bases from J, with 8 bases between. CDR1 and CDR2 from the germline V gene are SEHNR and FQNEAQ (reference sequence). The CDR3 sequence is CASSPGGGELFF. CDR3 bases: TGTGCCAGCAGCCCCGGAGGCGGGGAGCTGTTTTTT.